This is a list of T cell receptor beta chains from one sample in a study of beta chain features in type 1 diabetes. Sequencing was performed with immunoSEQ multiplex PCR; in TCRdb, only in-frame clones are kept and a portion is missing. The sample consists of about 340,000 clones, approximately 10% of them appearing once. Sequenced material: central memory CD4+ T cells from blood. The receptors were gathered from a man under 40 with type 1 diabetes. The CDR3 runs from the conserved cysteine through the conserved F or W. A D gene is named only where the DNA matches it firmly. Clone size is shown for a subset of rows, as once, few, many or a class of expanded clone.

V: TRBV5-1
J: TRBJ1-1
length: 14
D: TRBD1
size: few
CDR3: CASSGRDRNTEAFF
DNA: TGCGCCAGCAGCGGAAGGGACAGGAACACTGAAGCTTTCTTT

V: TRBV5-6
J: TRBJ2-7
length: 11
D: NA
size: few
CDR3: CASSLSLEQYF
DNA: TGTGCCAGCAGCTTGTCTCTCGAGCAGTACTTC

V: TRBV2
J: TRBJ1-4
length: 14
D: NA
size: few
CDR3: CASSEAGGDEKLFF
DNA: TGTGCCAGCAGTGAAGCAGGGGGGGATGAAAAACTGTTTTTT

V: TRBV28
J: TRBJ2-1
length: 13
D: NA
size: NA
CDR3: CASRNTAYNEQFF
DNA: TGTGCCAGCAGGAATACAGCCTACAATGAGCAGTTCTTC

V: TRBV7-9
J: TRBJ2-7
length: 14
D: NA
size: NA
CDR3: CASSLAQGGVEQYF
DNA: TGTGCCAGCAGCTTAGCCCAAGGAGGGGTCGAGCAGTACTTC

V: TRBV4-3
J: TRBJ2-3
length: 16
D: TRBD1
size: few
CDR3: CASSQGDRGQGNTQYF
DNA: TGCGCCAGCAGCCAAGGGGACAGGGGACAAGGGAATACGCAGTATTTT

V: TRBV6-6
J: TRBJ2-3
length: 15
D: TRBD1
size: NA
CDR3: CASSQGQGRPDTQYF
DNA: TGTGCCAGCAGTCAAGGACAGGGTCGCCCAGATACGCAGTATTTT

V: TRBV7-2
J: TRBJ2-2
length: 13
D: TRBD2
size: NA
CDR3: CASSRTSPGELFF
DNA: TGTGCCAGCAGCCGGACTAGTCCCGGGGAGCTGTTTTTT

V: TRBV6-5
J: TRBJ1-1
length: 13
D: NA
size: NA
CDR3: CASTRKGGSEAFF
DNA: TGTGCCAGCACTCGCAAAGGGGGGTCTGAAGCTTTCTTT

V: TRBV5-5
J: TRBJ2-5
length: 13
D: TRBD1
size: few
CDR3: CASSFQGAETQYF
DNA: TGTGCCAGCAGCTTCCAGGGGGCAGAGACCCAGTACTTC